This TCR beta chain was sequenced during a study of blood T cell repertoires in COVID-19 (dated by TCRdb to between 2020 and 2021). Background for the entire study: Samples covering the acute and convalescent phases of COVID-19 were provided by collaborators in the United States, Italy and Spain. A freely available public database, intended as a resource for researchers studying the immune response to SARS-CoV-2, is where the repertoires were released. Samples came from the ongoing ImmuneRACE study (first 160 participants) plus 1,254 subjects from 6 global collaborators. The prospective study material was composed of cDNA or gDNA derived from T cells, B-cell-depleted T cells, or PBMCs. Where HLA class I and class II types were available, the types were taken from metadata supplied by the sample provider, not from assay-based typing. The sample metadata nearly always contained a de-identified subject ID, COVID-19 status, age in years and sex. Subjects who had been exposed to COVID-19, were actively infected with it, or had recovered from it provided the deeply sampled blood TCRbeta repertoires that made up the dataset.

The immunoSEQ Assay, a bias-controlled multiplex PCR, was used to amplify TCRbeta CDR3 regions from genomic DNA. Under the source paper's analysis protocol: Nucleated cell counts per sample were estimated from amplification of reference gene primers within the assay. To quantify the absolute abundance of each unique TCRbeta CDR3 rearrangement, sequence reads were collapsed and filtered. Productive Simpson clonality was computed per sample as the square root of Simpson's diversity index over productive rearrangements. Held by TCRdb, this immuneACCESS table contains in-frame sequences only and omits some clones. Under half of the omission traces to an unresolved V gene where checked; the cause of the rest is unknown. V and J calls and clone size are given by that table; D and trimming were obtained from the DNA. The sample table lists approximately 470,000 clones, approximately 85% of them with a count of one. More than 3% of the sample belongs to the ten largest clones.

As to this clone: Its antigen has not been determined. Base qualities were left out, and no much larger clone turns up one base away.

From a lookup of the germline V gene (reference sequence), CDR1 and CDR2 are LNHDA and SQIVND. Taken from cysteine to phenylalanine, the CDR3 has 16 residues. Only CDR3 DNA is held: 48 bases, read in frame from base 1. The germline ends are 18 bases apart after V is trimmed by 2 bases and J by 8 bases. What the research found in general, with its limitations: How much clinical and demographic metadata was included differed by source and by participant, and the metadata was provided uncurated.

Collaborating institutions collected whole blood in K2EDTA tubes following their own protocols. For TCRbeta analysis, collaborators shipped samples in one of three forms: frozen whole blood, isolated PBMCs, or DNA extracted from either of those sample types. This clonotype originated in a human donor in a cohort sampled during active COVID-19. The specimen sequenced was peripheral blood. The sequence links TRBV19 to TRBJ1-4; TRBD1 is perhaps the D gene, given 6 matching bases. CDR3 reads: CASSIHGTPDGEKLFF. The nucleotide sequence reads as follows: TGTGCCAGTAGTATACACGGGACACCGGATGGGGAAAAACTGTTTTTT.